This passage covers 32 T cell receptor beta chains from one sample sequenced in a study of identical twins. TCRdb analysed the 5' RACE reads with MiXCR anew, one entry per CDR3 protein. The repertoire consists of 250,000 or so distinct CDR3 sequences, with roughly 7% occurring once and the leading ten covering under 4%. The sample was also reused in another study, on yellow fever vaccine responses in identical twins.

Specimen: memory (CD45RO+) T cells sorted from blood. Source of these receptors: a young woman in good health.

The chain is built from TRBV7-3 and TRBJ2-1; TRBD2 agrees at 8 bases. Germline trimming cut 4 bases from V and 4 bases from J; bases unmatched to any gene: 6. The germline gives CDR1 SGHTA, CDR2 FQGTGA. The CDR3 consists of 15 residues. For the CDR3, the DNA is TGTGCCAGCAGCTCGGGACTAGTGACGTACAATGAGCAGTTCTTC. This translates into CASSSGLVTYNEQFF.

This clonotype showed up just a few times. The chain joins TRBV9 to TRBJ2-5; 7 positions agree with TRBD1. J gave up 3 bases and V 0 bases, and 2 bases lay outside the gene matches. The CDR3 loop spans 14 amino acids. CDR1 is SGDLS, CDR2 YYNGEE, per germline. CDR3 loop: CASSVGQGKETQYF. In DNA, the CDR3 is TGTGCCAGCAGCGTAGGACAGGGAAAAGAGACCCAGTACTTC.

The V and J genes are TRBV4-1 and TRBJ2-2; 10 bases fit TRBD2. The CDR3 loop spans 18 amino acids. J was trimmed by 4 bases and V by 0 bases; bases with no gene match: 8. The germline V gene encodes CDR1 MGHRA and CDR2 YSYEKL. DNA of the CDR3: TGCGCCAGCAGCCAAGATACTAGCGGGATGAAGAGCACCGGGGAGCTGTTTTTT. Protein product: CASSQDTSGMKSTGELFF.

This sequence joins TRBV7-6 and TRBJ2-2; D is undetermined. CDR1 and CDR2 (germline): SGHVS, FNYEAQ. This CDR3 spans 12 amino acids. Trimming took off 2 bases at V and 8 bases at J, with 6 bases between the two ends. The CDR3 coding sequence is TGTGCCAGCAGCTTATCGATGGGGGAGCTGTTTTTT. Protein sequence: CASSLSMGELFF. The full variable domain, rest sourced from reference TRBV7-6 and TRBJ2-2, is GAGVSQSPRYKVTKRGQDVALRCDPISGHVSLYWYRQALGQGPEFLTYFNYEAQQDKSGLPNDRFSAERPEGSISTLTIQRTEQRDSAMYRCASSLSMGELFFGEGSRLTVL.

This clonotype was seen ten or more times. This chain uses TRBV9 with TRBJ2-1, with D uncertain. The CDR3 is 16 amino acids. The V gene lost 0 bases and the J gene lost 6 bases, with 16 bases spanning the gap. Germline CDR1 reads SGDLS; CDR2 reads YYNGEE. The CDR3 loop reads CASSVAPSWLGNEQFF. The CDR3 DNA reads TGTGCCAGCAGCGTAGCTCCAAGTTGGCTAGGCAATGAGCAGTTCTTC.

The rearrangement joins TRBV7-2 to TRBJ2-5; D perhaps matches TRBD1 (6 bases). The CDR3 is 17 residues long. Germline V CDR1 and CDR2: SGHTA, FQGNSA. V lost 0 bases to trimming and J lost 0 bases, with 14 bases between them. In DNA, the CDR3 is TGTGCCAGCAGCTTAGCGGGGGACACCATGTACCAAGAGACCCAGTACTTC. Translated, it gives CASSLAGDTMYQETQYF.

This clonotype was observed a few times. The chain employs TRBV3-1 and TRBJ2-1; 10 nucleotides align to TRBD2. The CDR3 sequence is 14 residues long. Trimming removed 3 bases from V and 9 bases from J; junction bases left unmatched: 5. Germline-derived CDR1 and CDR2 are LGHDT and YNNKEL (reference sequence). The CDR3 reads CASSHASGGVEQFF. The CDR3 bases are TGTGCCAGCAGCCACGCTAGCGGGGGTGTTGAGCAGTTCTTC.

This clonotype has a count of ten or more. This chain uses TRBV6-6 with TRBJ1-2; D uncertain. The V gene's germline CDR1 is MNHNY and CDR2 SVGAGI (reference sequence). This CDR3 is 12 amino acids long. V was shortened by 2 bases and J by 6 bases, with 7 bases between the two germline ends. The CDR3 region is CASSYVGDGYTF. The CDR3 bases are TGTGCCAGCAGTTACGTTGGGGATGGCTACACCTTC.

This clonotype was observed many times. This chain links TRBV7-7 with TRBJ1-1; the D is unclear. Germline V lookup: CDR1 SSHAT, CDR2 FNYEAQ (reference sequence). Trimming took off 3 bases at V and 3 bases at J, with 8 bases between the two ends. The CDR3 covers 13 residues. Written as DNA, the CDR3 is TGTGCCAGCAGCTTGTGGGAGGACACTGAAGCTTTCTTT. Its translation is CASSLWEDTEAFF.

This clonotype showed up just a few times. This chain uses TRBV19 with TRBJ2-1; TRBD1 matches 9 bases. There are 13 residues in the CDR3. The germline gives CDR1 LNHDA, CDR2 SQIVND (reference sequence). The V gene end was trimmed by 6 bases and the J gene end by 9 bases; junction bases not matched to a gene: 6. The CDR3 bases are TGTGCCAGTAGGGACAGGGGTAACAGTGAGCAGTTCTTC. Translation: CASRDRGNSEQFF.

This clonotype has only a few counts. The chain employs TRBV5-1 and TRBJ2-1; 10 nucleotides line up with TRBD2. The V gene's germline CDR1 is SGHRS and CDR2 YFSETQ. J was trimmed by 4 bases and V by 4 bases; bases with no gene match: 5. The length of the CDR3 is 15 residues. The CDR3 region is CASSLAGETYNEQFF. The CDR3 region has the DNA TGCGCCAGCAGCCTAGCGGGGGAAACTTACAATGAGCAGTTCTTC.

The chain joins TRBV4-2 to TRBJ1-2; 7 bases line up with TRBD1. J gave up 8 bases and V 4 bases, and 10 bases lay outside the gene matches. This CDR3 comprises 14 residues. Germline lookup yields CDR1 LGHNA and CDR2 YNFKEQ. CDR3: CASSPRGFLRGYTF. Here the CDR3 DNA reads TGTGCCAGCAGCCCCAGGGGGTTCCTGCGGGGCTACACCTTC.

V and J are TRBV2 and TRBJ2-3, with 9 positions matching TRBD2. This CDR3 has 15 residues. With V trimmed by 7 bases and J by 0 bases, 5 bases remained unmatched. CDR1 is SNHLY and CDR2 is FYNNEI in the germline V gene. The CDR3 reads CASKERGASTDTQYF. The CDR3 DNA reads as TGTGCCAGCAAGGAGCGGGGGGCCAGCACAGATACGCAGTATTTT.

This clonotype was observed at least ten times. V usage is TRBV11-2 and J usage is TRBJ2-1; TRBD2 matches 8 bases. Germline loops: CDR1 SGHAT, CDR2 FQNNGV. J was trimmed by 9 bases and V by 0 bases; bases with no gene match: 16. The CDR3 spans 18 residues. CDR3 loop: CASSLDLAWAGGLGEQFF. The CDR3 nucleotides are TGTGCCAGCAGCTTAGACCTGGCTTGGGCGGGGGGACTAGGTGAGCAGTTCTTC.

This clonotype was detected ten times or more. The rearrangement links TRBV20-1 to TRBJ2-1; perhaps TRBD2 as D (6 bases). Germline CDR1 and CDR2: DFQATT and SNEGSKA (reference sequence). CDR3 length equals 15 residues. The V end was cut by 1 base, the J end by 0 bases, with 10 bases between. The CDR3 here is CSARGVGSSYNEQFF. The CDR3 bases are TGCAGTGCTAGAGGGGTCGGGAGCTCCTACAATGAGCAGTTCTTC.

This sequence joins TRBV7-9 and TRBJ1-1; 7 nucleotides match TRBD1. CDR1 is SEHNR and CDR2 is FQNEAQ in the germline V gene (reference sequence). This CDR3 has 14 residues. The V and J ends lost 7 bases and 5 bases, in that order; junction bases with no gene match: 10. The CDR3 nucleotides read TGTGCCAGCACCCCTACAGGGGTCAATACTGAAGCTTTCTTT. This encodes CASTPTGVNTEAFF. Using reference TRBV7-9 and TRBJ1-1 for the parts outside the CDR3, the full variable domain is DTGVSQNPRHKITKRGQNVTFRCDPISEHNRLYWYRQTLGQGPEFLTYFQNEAQLEKSRLLSDRFSAERPKGSFSTLEIQRTEQGDSAMYLCASTPTGVNTEAFFGQGTRLTVV.

The rearrangement uses TRBV6-1 and TRBJ2-2; no reliable D call. Per germline, CDR1 MNHNS and CDR2 SASEGT. CDR3 length: 14 amino acids. The V end lost 6 bases, the J end lost 1 base, and 9 bases lay between the germline ends. The CDR3 here is CASSIHMNTGELFF. For the CDR3, the DNA is TGTGCCAGCAGCATCCACATGAACACCGGGGAGCTGTTTTTT.

The gene calls are TRBV5-4 and TRBJ2-5; D is undetermined. The germline V and J ends were trimmed by 3 bases and 2 bases, with 14 bases remaining between them. Germline V gene lookup returns CDR1 SGHNT and CDR2 YYREEE (reference sequence). The CDR3 contains 15 residues. The CDR3 protein is CASSSNPSIQETQYF. In DNA, the CDR3 is TGTGCCAGCAGCTCCAATCCTAGTATTCAAGAGACCCAGTACTTC.

The genes are TRBV14 and TRBJ2-1, with TRBD2 matching 9 bases. This CDR3 region has 16 residues. Germline loops: CDR1 SGHDN, CDR2 FVKESK. Unmatched junction bases numbered 5, after V lost 4 bases and J lost 1 base. The CDR3 spells CASSLAGDLSYNEQFF. Written as DNA, the CDR3 is TGTGCCAGCAGCCTAGCGGGAGATTTGTCCTACAATGAGCAGTTCTTC.

This clonotype has at least ten counts. V usage is TRBV20-1 and J usage is TRBJ2-7, with D maybe TRBD1 (6 bases). In germline, CDR1 is DFQATT, CDR2 SNEGSKA (reference sequence). This CDR3 has 14 amino acids. The V end was cut by 1 base, the J end by 2 bases, with 12 bases between. The CDR3 loop is CSARGWTATYEQYF. DNA for the CDR3: TGCAGTGCTAGAGGCTGGACAGCAACCTACGAGCAGTACTTC.

V gene TRBV19 combines with J gene TRBJ2-7; 10 nucleotides line up with TRBD1. Trimming at V came to 3 bases and at J to 2 bases, leaving 7 bases not matched to a gene. This CDR3 is built from 16 residues. Germline CDR1 reads LNHDA; CDR2 reads SQIVND (reference sequence). CDR3 nucleotide sequence: TGTGCCAGTAGTATCTTGTGGACAGGGGGAGCCTACGAGCAGTACTTC. Its translation is CASSILWTGGAYEQYF.

The sample holds many counts of this clonotype. The chain is built from TRBV7-8 and TRBJ1-5; 7 bases fit TRBD1. The CDR3 contains 15 residues. Germline assignment: CDR1 SGHVS and CDR2 FQNEAQ. Trimming at V came to 5 bases and at J to 6 bases, leaving 10 bases not matched to a gene. CDR3 loop: CASSPEGARGQPQHF. CDR3 nucleotide sequence: TGTGCCAGCAGCCCGGAGGGGGCGCGGGGTCAGCCCCAGCATTTT.

The gene calls are TRBV29-1 and TRBJ2-5, with TRBD1 as a possible D gene (5 bases). CDR1 is SQVTM and CDR2 is ANQGSEA in the germline V gene. The ends were cut back, 5 bases at V and 2 bases at J, with 9 bases in the middle. The CDR3 is 12 residues long. The CDR3 sequence is CSVQGRQETQYF. The CDR3 DNA follows: TGCAGCGTTCAGGGTCGACAAGAGACCCAGTACTTC.

The rearrangement uses TRBV12-3 or TRBV12-4 and TRBJ2-7; 9 positions match TRBD1. The CDR3 runs to 14 residues. Losses at the gene ends were 7 bases for V and 5 bases for J; bases not matched to a gene: 9. The CDR3 region is CASNRQGGANEQYF. The DNA of the CDR3 is TGTGCCAGCAATAGACAGGGGGGAGCAAACGAGCAGTACTTC.

In this sample, this clonotype turned up a few times. The V gene is TRBV10-3, the J gene TRBJ1-2; D perhaps matches TRBD1 (5 bases). From germline, CDR1 is ENHRY and CDR2 SYGVKD. Trimming left V 2 bases short and J 6 bases short, with 7 bases between. The CDR3 is 12 residues long. The CDR3 region has the DNA TGTGCCATCAGTGAGGACAGAGATGGCTACACCTTC. This encodes CAISEDRDGYTF.

This clonotype came up many times. The chain links TRBV27 to TRBJ1-4; D is perhaps TRBD1 (5 bases). Trimming pared 8 bases from V and 8 bases from J, leaving 18 bases between. This CDR3 is built from 14 residues. The germline CDR1 and CDR2 sequences are MNHEY and SMNVEV (reference sequence). CDR3 in DNA: TGTGCCAGCTCCCCAGGGTTGTTAAGGGAAAAACTGTTTTTT. It is translated as CASSPGLLREKLFF.

Ten or more counts support this clonotype. The chain carries TRBV7-8 and TRBJ1-2; 9 bases are shared with TRBD1. The CDR3 spans 17 residues. V lost 5 bases to trimming and J lost 5 bases; unmatched junction nucleotides: 15. The germline gives CDR1 SGHVS, CDR2 FQNEAQ. The CDR3 region is CASSPKTGTGTYYGYTF. For the CDR3, the DNA is TGTGCCAGCAGCCCAAAGACCGGGACAGGGACATATTATGGCTACACCTTC.

This clonotype was detected ten times or more. The rearrangement joins TRBV20-1 to TRBJ2-1, with no clear D. Trimming removed 6 bases at V and 6 bases at J, with 9 bases between. The CDR3 sequence is 11 residues long. Germline assignment: CDR1 DFQATT and CDR2 SNEGSKA (reference sequence). The CDR3 region is CSASRFNEQFF. The CDR3 bases are TGCAGTGCGTCTAGGTTCAATGAGCAGTTCTTC.

This clonotype has only a few counts. V usage is TRBV12-3 or TRBV12-4 and J usage is TRBJ2-7; the match to TRBD2 covers 12 bases. Trimming at V came to 7 bases and at J to 3 bases, leaving 7 bases not matched to a gene. The CDR3 totals 15 residues. The CDR3 DNA reads as TGTGCCAGCAAGACCGGGACTAGCGGGTTCTACGAGCAGTACTTC. This sequence encodes CASKTGTSGFYEQYF.

The chain recombines TRBV5-1 with TRBJ1-4; D not certain. CDR3 length equals 15 residues. V lost 2 bases and J lost 3, with 11 bases in between. Germline V lookup: CDR1 SGHRS, CDR2 YFSETQ. DNA of the CDR3: TGCGCCAGCAGCTTTCAAAGGGAGGCTAATGAAAAACTGTTTTTT. Encoded protein: CASSFQREANEKLFF.

This clonotype has only a few counts. The V gene is TRBV6-1, the J gene TRBJ1-2, with 8 bases identical to TRBD1. Trimming at V came to 5 bases and at J to 4 bases, leaving 9 bases not matched to a gene. The CDR3 has 15 residues. The germline V gene has CDR1 MNHNS and CDR2 SASEGT. The CDR3, as DNA: TGTGCCAGCAGTACCCAAGGACAGGGAAGCTATGGCTACACCTTC. It is translated as CASSTQGQGSYGYTF.

The sample holds a few counts of this clonotype. This rearrangement joins TRBV5-6 to TRBJ1-1; unclear D gene. CDR1 and CDR2 (germline): SGHDT, YYEEEE. Trimming removed 3 bases at V and 7 bases at J, with 10 bases between. The CDR3 has 12 amino acids. In DNA form, the CDR3 reads TGTGCCAGCAGCTGGGCGCCCGGTGAAGCTTTCTTT. Its protein product is CASSWAPGEAFF.